This entry features one TCR beta chain sequence. The antigen is undetermined. The record originates from a study of T cell responses to AZD1222 COVID-19 vaccine. Looking at the study overall: Timing groups of about 4 and about 12 weeks for second doses were pooled.

Study outcomes and limitations: Clonal diversity was possibly underestimated, and white British individuals and females predominated among donors.

V was pared by 3 bases and J by 4 bases, with 3 bases between. The CDR3 length is 12 residues. Libraries were prepared by immunoSEQ multiplex PCR; TCRdb keeps only in-frame clonotypes and omits some of them. Of 150,000 to 200,000 clones listed, roughly nine tenths are singletons. Source: peripheral blood, taken on day 0 of AZD1222 vaccination. V usage is TRBV12-3 or TRBV12-4 and J usage is TRBJ2-2; D ambiguous. This sequence originates from an adult in good health. The CDR3 loop reads CASSLVTGELFF. The CDR3, as DNA: TGTGCCAGCAGTTTGGTCACCGGGGAGCTGTTTTTT.